This T cell receptor (beta chain) is from a study of shared T cell receptors in the human thymus. The CDR3 runs to 16 residues. The germline CDR1 and CDR2 sequences are SGHDN and FVKESK. Deletions cut 0 bases from V and 5 bases from J, with 14 bases between. Clones were read by immunoSEQ multiplex PCR, and TCRdb kept only the in-frame ones, dropping some. The repertoire consists of hundreds of thousands of clones, with about 80% occurring once and the leading ten covering 0.013%. The data also belong to a second study, concerning human thymus T cells. From that study: Surgeons resected thymus tissue during corrective heart surgery. Biased V and J segment usage appeared in thymus and peripheral blood. Related research examined unrelated individuals and reported that their thymic repertoires overlapped highly.

This sequence originates from a boy under two years old with a congenital heart defect. This chain connects TRBV14 to TRBJ2-1; D uncertain. Sequencing used thymocytes. The DNA of the CDR3 is TGTGCCAGCAGCCAAGATGTGGCTGGCCTAGACAATGAGCAGTTCTTC. Translation gives CASSQDVAGLDNEQFF.